This T cell receptor beta chain was recorded in a study of OX40 agonist ivuxolimab in advanced cancers. This table comes from immunoSEQ multiplex PCR, and its TCRdb copy is limited to in-frame clones, with some not included. This sample carries fewer than 80,000 clones, 80% to 90% of them seen once, and the ten largest clones take more than 5.5%. This clonotype was sampled from an adult with an advanced solid tumor such as melanoma, head and neck, liver or kidney cancer. The source material was CD4+ or CD8+ T cells sorted from blood, sampled in a trial of the OX40 agonist ivuxolimab.

In DNA, the CDR3 is TGCGCCAGCAGCCTTACAGCGAGCACAGATACGCAGTATTTT. The encoded protein is CASSLTASTDTQYF. This chain links TRBV4-1 with TRBJ2-3; no reliable D call. Trimming left V 4 bases short and J 0 bases short, with 8 bases between. In germline, CDR1 is MGHRA, CDR2 YSYEKL. The CDR3 is 14 residues long.